A selection of T cell receptor beta chains follows, all from one sample in a study of post-analysis software for immune sequencing data. Each CDR3 protein is one row after TCRdb ran MiXCR on the PCR reads. The table has about half a million distinct CDR3 sequences, roughly 46% seen once. Sample: blood. The receptors were sampled from a girl aged 10-17 years with multiple sclerosis. Each CDR3 is given with its conserved first and last residue. A D gene is named only where the DNA matches it firmly. Only some rows state a clone size, as once, few, many or a class for expanded clones.

d_call j_call v_call clone_size cdr3_aa cdr3_nt
NA TRBJ1-5 TRBV6-6 NA CASSRVGTSASNQPQHF TGTGCCAGCAGCCGAGTCGGGACATCCGCTAGCAATCAGCCCCAGCATTTT
NA TRBJ2-3 TRBV6-5 NA CASSSASESSTDTQYF TGTGCCAGCAGTTCCGCTAGCGAATCTAGCACAGATACGCAGTATTTT
TRBD2 TRBJ2-5 TRBV7-2 NA CASSSLAGDPQYF TGTGCCAGCAGCTCACTAGCGGGAGACCCTCAGTACTTC
TRBD1 TRBJ1-2 TRBV20-1 many CSARTGEIGYTF TGCAGTGCTAGGACAGGGGAGATCGGCTACACCTTC
NA TRBJ2-1 TRBV5-1 few CASSLVRSGYNEQFF TGCGCCAGCAGCTTGGTCAGGTCGGGCTACAATGAGCAGTTCTTC
TRBD1 TRBJ2-7 TRBV6-1 few CATRGQGLYEQYF TGTGCCACCAGAGGACAGGGGCTCTACGAGCAGTACTTC
TRBD2 TRBJ2-7 TRBV27 NA CASSPRTSGRLEQYF TGTGCCAGCAGTCCCAGGACTAGCGGGAGGCTCGAGCAGTACTTC
TRBD1 TRBJ1-2 TRBV20-1 NA CSASFPGQGGYTF TGCAGTGCTAGTTTCCCGGGACAGGGGGGCTACACCTTC
NA TRBJ2-2 TRBV20-1 NA CSAQRADTGELFF TGCAGTGCTCAAAGGGCGGACACCGGGGAGCTGTTTTTT
NA TRBJ2-5 TRBV27 NA CASSLSHQEAQYF TGTGCCAGCAGTTTATCTCACCAAGAGGCCCAGTACTTC
TRBD1 TRBJ2-1 TRBV7-9 few CASSSWTGYNEQFF TGTGCCAGCAGCTCCTGGACAGGCTACAATGAGCAGTTCTTC
NA TRBJ2-1 TRBV12-3/TRBV12-4 NA CASSLALTGLEQFF TGTGCCAGCAGTTTAGCGCTCACAGGCCTTGAGCAGTTCTTC
NA TRBJ2-5 TRBV7-3 many CASSLSPQETQYF TGTGCCAGCAGCTTATCACCGCAAGAGACCCAGTACTTC
NA TRBJ2-7 TRBV7-8 NA CASSLVSFGGTASYEQYF TGTGCCAGCAGCTTAGTTTCTTTTGGCGGGACAGCTTCCTACGAGCAGTACTTC
TRBD2 TRBJ2-2 TRBV6-1 once CASQSLAGESTGELFF TGTGCCAGCCAGTCCCTAGCGGGAGAAAGCACCGGGGAGCTGTTTTTT
NA TRBJ1-2 TRBV6-5 NA CASSRAPGYGYTF TGTGCCAGCAGCAGGGCTCCGGGCTATGGCTACACCTTC
TRBD1 TRBJ1-2 TRBV12-3/TRBV12-4 NA CASSIRGLGGYTF TGTGCCAGCAGTATCAGGGGGCTGGGTGGCTACACCTTC
NA TRBJ1-1 TRBV6-5 NA CASSPGPNMNTEAFF TGTGCCAGCAGTCCGGGACCCAATATGAACACTGAAGCTTTCTTT
NA TRBJ2-5 TRBV28 NA CASSLNRGKTQYF TGTGCCAGCAGTTTAAATAGGGGGAAGACCCAGTACTTC
NA TRBJ2-3 TRBV7-6 NA CASSLEGAMDTQYF TGTGCCAGCAGCTTGGAGGGGGCGATGGATACACAGTATTTT
TRBD1 TRBJ2-7 TRBV5-6 few CASSGDRGRLYEQYF TGTGCCAGCAGCGGGGACAGGGGGCGCCTCTACGAGCAGTACTTC
NA TRBJ1-1 TRBV12-3/TRBV12-4 NA CASSPRGGLNTEAFF TGTGCCAGCAGTCCAAGGGGAGGACTGAACACTGAAGCTTTCTTT
TRBD2 TRBJ2-5 TRBV27 NA CASSLGRAGLAGGRETQYF TGTGCCAGCAGCCTCGGTAGGGCTGGACTAGCGGGGGGGAGAGAGACCCAGTACTTC
NA TRBJ2-5 TRBV15 NA CATSRESPGETQYF TGTGCCACCAGCAGAGAGTCCCCCGGGGAGACCCAGTACTTC
NA TRBJ1-1 TRBV29-1 NA CSVQGLVSDTEAFF TGCAGCGTCCAGGGACTGGTCTCCGACACTGAAGCTTTCTTT
TRBD2 TRBJ2-1 TRBV2 once CASRRGREGEQFF TGTGCCAGCAGGAGGGGGCGGGAGGGTGAGCAGTTCTTC
TRBD2 TRBJ2-1 TRBV7-8 NA CASSLERGLVGFF TGTGCCAGCAGCTTAGAAAGGGGACTAGTGGGGTTCTTC
TRBD2 TRBJ2-3 TRBV2 NA CASRGGLAGGGNTQYF TGTGCCAGCAGGGGAGGACTAGCGGGAGGAGGAAATACGCAGTATTTT